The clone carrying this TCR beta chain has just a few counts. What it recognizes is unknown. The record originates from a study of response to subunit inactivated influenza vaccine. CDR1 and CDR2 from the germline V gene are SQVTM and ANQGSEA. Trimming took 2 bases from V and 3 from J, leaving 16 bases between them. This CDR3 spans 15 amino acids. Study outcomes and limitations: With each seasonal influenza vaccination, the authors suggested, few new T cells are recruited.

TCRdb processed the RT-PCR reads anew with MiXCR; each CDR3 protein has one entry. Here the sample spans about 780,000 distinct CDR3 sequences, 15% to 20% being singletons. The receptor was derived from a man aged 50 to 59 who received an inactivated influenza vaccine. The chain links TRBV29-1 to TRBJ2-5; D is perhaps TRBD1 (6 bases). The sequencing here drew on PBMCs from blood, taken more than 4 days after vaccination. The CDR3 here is CSVEPLNRGKETQYF. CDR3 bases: TGCAGCGTTGAACCCCTAAATAGGGGGAAAGAGACCCAGTACTTC.